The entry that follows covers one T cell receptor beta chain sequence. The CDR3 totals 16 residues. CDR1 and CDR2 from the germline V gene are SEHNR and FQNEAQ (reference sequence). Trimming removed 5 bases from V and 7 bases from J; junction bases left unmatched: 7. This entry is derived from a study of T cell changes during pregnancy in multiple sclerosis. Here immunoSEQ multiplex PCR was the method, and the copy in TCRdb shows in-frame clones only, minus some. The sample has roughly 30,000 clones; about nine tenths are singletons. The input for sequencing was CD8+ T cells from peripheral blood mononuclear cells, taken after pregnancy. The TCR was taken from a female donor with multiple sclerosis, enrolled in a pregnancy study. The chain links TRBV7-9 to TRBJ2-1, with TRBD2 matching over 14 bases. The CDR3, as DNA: TGTGCCAGCAGCCCCAAGACTAGCGGGAGGGGGAATGAGCAGTTCTTC. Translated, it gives CASSPKTSGRGNEQFF.